This T cell receptor beta chain is from a study of Ad26.COV2.S vaccination and SARS-CoV-2 variants. The study, taken as a whole, reports: CD8+ and CD4+ T cells specific for spike reportedly responded with substantial breadth after vaccination. Analytic work on TCR breadth and depth might have understated the full extent of total T cell responses.

Profiled with immunoSEQ multiplex PCR; TCRdb holds only in-frame clones, not every one. The repertoire holds some 320,000 clones, 85% seen once, with roughly 2% in the top ten. The treatment is: 19 received Ad26.COV2.S at low or high dose, single or two shots; about 5 received placebo; per-sample allocation not given. All samples were drawn on day 63, counting from the first vaccine or placebo injection. Within Boston, the person who donated was an adult of 18-55 years. This clone was detected only a few times. Its antigen is currently unknown. CDR1 and CDR2 (germline): SGHTA, FQGNSA. The J segment lost 9 bases and the V segment lost 5 bases, leaving 10 bases of the junction unmatched. This CDR3 contains 14 residues.

Material: peripheral blood, obtained in a trial of Ad26.COV2.S vaccine versus placebo. The rearrangement joins TRBV7-2 to TRBJ1-5; 7 positions agree with TRBD1. This sequence originates from a person between 18 and 65 years old who received the Ad26.COV2.S COVID-19 vaccine or a placebo. CDR3 nucleotide sequence: TGTGCCAGCAGCGAAAATACAGGGGCCGGGCCCCAGCATTTT. This sequence encodes CASSENTGAGPQHF.